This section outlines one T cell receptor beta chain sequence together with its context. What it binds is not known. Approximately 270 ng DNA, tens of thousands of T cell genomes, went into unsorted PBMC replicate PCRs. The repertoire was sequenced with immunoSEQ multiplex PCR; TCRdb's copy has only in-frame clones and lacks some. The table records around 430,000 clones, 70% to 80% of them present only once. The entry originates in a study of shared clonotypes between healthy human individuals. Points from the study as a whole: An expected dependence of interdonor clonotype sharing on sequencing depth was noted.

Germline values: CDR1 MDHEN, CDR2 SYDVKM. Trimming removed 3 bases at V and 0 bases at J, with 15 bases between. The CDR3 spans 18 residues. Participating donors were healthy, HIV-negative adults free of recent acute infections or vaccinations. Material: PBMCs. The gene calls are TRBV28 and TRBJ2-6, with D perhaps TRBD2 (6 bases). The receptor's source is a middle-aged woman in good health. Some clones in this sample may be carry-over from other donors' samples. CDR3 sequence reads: CASSLRRDSSSGANVLTF. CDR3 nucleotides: TGTGCCAGCAGTTTGCGGAGGGACTCAAGCTCTGGGGCCAACGTCCTGACTTTC.